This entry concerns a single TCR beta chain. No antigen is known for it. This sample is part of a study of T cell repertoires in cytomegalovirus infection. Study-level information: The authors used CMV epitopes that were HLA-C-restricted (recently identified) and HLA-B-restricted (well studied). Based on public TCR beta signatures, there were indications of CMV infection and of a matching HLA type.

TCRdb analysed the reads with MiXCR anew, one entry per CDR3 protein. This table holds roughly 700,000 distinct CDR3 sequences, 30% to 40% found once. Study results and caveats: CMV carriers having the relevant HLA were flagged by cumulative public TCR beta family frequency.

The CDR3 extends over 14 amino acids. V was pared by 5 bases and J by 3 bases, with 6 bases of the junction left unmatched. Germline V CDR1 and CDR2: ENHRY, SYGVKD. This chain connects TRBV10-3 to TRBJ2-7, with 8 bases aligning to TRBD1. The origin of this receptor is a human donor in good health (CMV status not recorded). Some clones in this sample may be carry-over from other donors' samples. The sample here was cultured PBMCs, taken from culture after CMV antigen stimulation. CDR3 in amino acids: CAISTRQGYYEQYF. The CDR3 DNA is TGTGCCATCAGTACGCGACAGGGGTACTACGAGCAGTACTTC.